This TCR beta chain is drawn from a study of beta chain features in type 1 diabetes. Overall study: Researchers looked at approximately 110,000,000 sorted cells across all samples.

Sorting based on CD45RO/CCR7/CD25/CD127/CD95/CD27 separated CD4+ naive, central memory, regulatory and stem cell-like memory cells. Overall study results and limits: Equally in patients and controls, PCR might preferentially amplify shorter templates.

Sequencing targeted expressed TCRB transcripts, as all isolated RNA had been reverse transcribed. Libraries were prepared by immunoSEQ multiplex PCR; TCRdb keeps only in-frame clonotypes and omits some of them. The sample lists 80,000 to 90,000 clones, approximately 32% occurring once. In regard to this clone: Its antigen is as yet unknown.

This clonotype was sampled from a woman between 18 and 30 years old in good health. The sequencing sample was made of stem cell memory CD4+ T cells from blood.

The CDR3: CASSLSPPGEQFF. The CDR3 region has the DNA TGTGCCAGCAGCCTATCCCCCCCGGGTGAGCAGTTCTTC. The V and J genes are TRBV7-2 and TRBJ2-1; unclear D gene. Germline V lookup: CDR1 SGHTA, CDR2 FQGNSA. This CDR3 contains 13 residues. V was clipped by 5 bases and J by 9 bases, with 14 bases between them.